This passage covers 15 T cell receptor beta chains from one sample sequenced in a study of cytomegalovirus exposure and HLA in healthy donors. The repertoire was sequenced with immunoSEQ multiplex PCR; TCRdb's copy has only in-frame clones and lacks some. This sample carries under 150,000 clones, around 86% of them seen once, and the ten largest clones take approximately 8.7%. The sequenced sample consisted of PBMCs. Receptors were obtained from a man between 18 and 29 years old in good health and CMV-seropositive.

The chain recombines TRBV11-1 with TRBJ1-1; 10 bases line up with TRBD1. The CDR3 runs 15 residues. Losses at the gene ends were 5 bases for V and 2 bases for J; bases not matched to a gene: 5. In germline, CDR1 is SGHAT, CDR2 FQDESV (reference sequence). The CDR3 region has the DNA TGTGCCAGCAGCCACCGGGACAGGGGTAACACTGAAGCTTTCTTT. Translation gives CASSHRDRGNTEAFF.

CDR3 sequence: CASSLASRRYEQYF. The CDR3, as DNA: TGTGCCAGCAGCTTGGCTAGCCGAAGGTACGAGCAGTACTTC. This chain joins TRBV5-4 and TRBJ2-7, with TRBD2 as a possible D gene (5 bases). The V gene's germline CDR1 is SGHNT and CDR2 YYREEE (reference sequence). The CDR3 length is 14 residues. The V gene lost 0 bases and the J gene lost 4 bases, with 11 bases spanning the gap.

The chain is built from TRBV18 and TRBJ1-4; D not certain. Germline CDR1 reads KGHSH; CDR2 reads LQKENI. The CDR3 extends over 14 amino acids. V shed 6 bases and J shed 3 bases, with 11 bases lying between them. The CDR3 bases are TGTGCCAGCTCTCCTATGAGTCCTAATGAAAAACTGTTTTTT. Its translation is CASSPMSPNEKLFF.

The chain carries TRBV30 and TRBJ1-2; maybe TRBD1 (5 bases). This CDR3 contains 11 residues. Trimming shortened V by 1 base and J by 7 bases, and 7 bases separated the two germline ends. Germline V lookup: CDR1 GTSNPN, CDR2 SVGIG (reference sequence). In DNA, the CDR3 is TGTGCCTGGAGTGACGGGGGTGGCTACACCTTC. Protein sequence: CAWSDGGGYTF.

The chain uses TRBV9 and TRBJ2-7, with D perhaps matching TRBD1 (6 bases). V was clipped by 4 bases and J by 0 bases, with 11 bases between them. CDR1 is SGDLS, CDR2 YYNGEE, per germline. The CDR3 is made up of 14 amino acids. Written as DNA, the CDR3 is TGTGCCAGCAGCTCATCAGGGGTCTCCTACGAGCAGTACTTC. Its translation: CASSSSGVSYEQYF. The variable domain in full, completed from reference TRBV9 and TRBJ2-7, reads DSGVTQTPKHLITATGQRVTLRCSPRSGDLSVYWYQQSLDQGLQFLIQYYNGEERAKGNILERFSAQQFPDLHSELNLSSLELGDSALYFCASSSSGVSYEQYFGPGTRLTVT.

As for this clone: An end of the junction differs from the germline gene, which may be a read error. The chain recombines TRBV19 with TRBJ1-5; 7 nucleotides align to TRBD1. CDR3 length: 14 residues. Germline CDR1 reads LNHDA; CDR2 reads SQIVND (reference sequence). Here the CDR3 DNA reads TGTGCCAGTAGTGTAGACAGGGTTAATCAGCCCCAGCATTTT. Protein: CASSVDRVNQPQHF.

The rearrangement uses TRBV4-2 and TRBJ2-3, with TRBD2 as a possible D gene (6 bases). The CDR3 is 15 amino acids. With 0 bases removed from V and 3 bases from J, the gap between germline ends came to 10 bases. Germline V gene sequence: CDR1 LGHNA, CDR2 YNFKEQ. The CDR3 is CASSQELAGTDTQYF. The CDR3, as DNA: TGTGCCAGCAGCCAAGAATTGGCGGGGACAGATACGCAGTATTTT.

DNA for the CDR3: TGTGCCAGCACCACGCCCTCCGGGACAACCAACTATGGCTACACCTTC. It specifies CASTTPSGTTNYGYTF. The V and J genes are TRBV6-6 and TRBJ1-2; tentative D call: TRBD1 (6 bases). Trimming pared 7 bases from V and 2 bases from J, leaving 20 bases between. The CDR3 consists of 16 residues. Looked up from germline, CDR1 is MNHNY and CDR2 is SVGAGI (reference sequence).

The V gene is TRBV27, the J gene TRBJ1-1; D is unresolved. CDR3 length: 11 residues. The germline CDR1 and CDR2 sequences are MNHEY and SMNVEV (reference sequence). The V end was cut by 6 bases, the J end by 3 bases, with 5 bases between. CDR3 amino acids: CASRSDTEAFF. The CDR3 DNA reads TGTGCCAGCAGGTCAGACACTGAAGCTTTCTTT.

As DNA, the CDR3 is TGTGCCAGCAGCTTCGGCCTAGCGGGCAGGTCAGATACGCAGTATTTT. This gives the protein CASSFGLAGRSDTQYF. V and J are TRBV5-4 and TRBJ2-3; 8 nucleotides match TRBD2. The J segment lost 4 bases and the V segment lost 2 bases, leaving 9 bases of the junction unmatched. Per the germline V gene, CDR1 is SGHNT and CDR2 is YYREEE (reference sequence). This CDR3 spans 16 amino acids.

The chain uses TRBV18 and TRBJ1-1, with a tentative D call TRBD1 (5 bases). Trimming stripped 3 bases from V and 1 base from J, with 6 bases between. Germline CDR1 and CDR2: KGHSH and LQKENI. The CDR3 contains 13 residues. The CDR3 DNA reads as TGTGCCAGCTCACCTAGGGGGAACACTGAAGCTTTCTTT. Protein: CASSPRGNTEAFF.

The chain recombines TRBV21-1 with TRBJ1-6. TRBV21-1 is reported as a pseudogene. This CDR3 is 16 amino acids long. The CDR3 sequence: CASSKVPRIRGSPLHF. CDR3 coding DNA: TGTGCCAGCAGCAAAGTACCCCGGATCCGAGGTTCACCCCTCCACTTT.

This clone occurred a few times. This chain connects TRBV28 to TRBJ2-7; 10 bases match TRBD1. The V gene end was trimmed by 6 bases and the J gene end by 3 bases; junction bases not matched to a gene: 5. In germline, CDR1 is MDHEN, CDR2 SYDVKM. The CDR3 totals 14 residues. CDR3 amino acids: CASRTGGGSYEQYF. The CDR3 DNA is TGTGCCAGCAGGACAGGGGGCGGGAGCTACGAGCAGTACTTC.

The rearrangement links TRBV29-1 to TRBJ1-1; no clear D. Germline lookup yields CDR1 SQVTM and CDR2 ANQGSEA. Trimming left V 2 bases short and J 3 bases short, with 7 bases between. The CDR3 runs 12 residues. CDR3 in amino acids: CSVEILHTEAFF. In DNA, the CDR3 is TGCAGCGTTGAAATACTGCACACTGAAGCTTTCTTT. The whole variable domain, remainder taken from reference TRBV29-1 and TRBJ1-1, is SAVISQKPSRDICQRGTSLTIQCQVDSQVTMMFWYRQQPGQSLTLIATANQGSEATYESGFVIDKFPISRPNLTFSTLTVSNMSPEDSSIYLCSVEILHTEAFFGQGTRLTVV.

The chain couples TRBV6-5 to TRBJ2-7; D remains ambiguous. With 6 bases removed from V and 0 bases from J, the gap between germline ends came to 15 bases. The germline CDR1 and CDR2 sequences are MNHEY and SVGAGI. The CDR3 consists of 15 residues. CDR3 residues: CASRGVGPSSYEQYF. CDR3 nucleotides: TGTGCCAGCAGAGGTGTAGGTCCTAGCTCCTACGAGCAGTACTTC.